This is a list of T cell receptor beta chains from one sample in a study of blood T cell repertoires in COVID-19. Libraries were prepared by immunoSEQ multiplex PCR; TCRdb keeps only in-frame clonotypes and omits some of them. The sample consists of approximately 140,000 clones, 65% to 90% of them appearing once. Sequencing was carried out using peripheral blood. Receptors were obtained from a man between 70 and 80 years old with acute or convalescent COVID-19. CDR3s include the opening cysteine and the closing phenylalanine or tryptophan.

V gene	CDR3 length	J gene	CDR3 protein
TRBV19	15	TRBJ1-3	CASGGRLTIGNTIYF
TRBV10-3	19	TRBJ2-1	CAISEQQGRRAISYNEQFF
TRBV4-1	15	TRBJ2-2	CASSQDGGSPGELFF
TRBV19	15	TRBJ2-1	CASSIGLARHNEQFF
TRBV5-5	15	TRBJ2-3	CASSPFGQGQDTQYF
TRBV4-2	14	TRBJ2-5	CASSREVGQETQYF
TRBV5-1	16	TRBJ1-4	CASALQVWDRGEKLFF
TRBV14	15	TRBJ1-4	CASSQYTATNEKLFF
TRBV11-3	14	TRBJ1-6	CASSLGTDSSPLHF
TRBV19	16	TRBJ1-1	CASSIPGDRGSTEAFF
TRBV6-6	15	TRBJ1-2	CASSYSDRVNYGYTF
TRBV5-1	16	TRBJ2-3	CASSFVTSGSTDTQYF
TRBV29-1	14	TRBJ2-2	CSASLAGATGELFF
TRBV6-1	14	TRBJ1-2	CASSEQGRGNGYTF
TRBV6-5	15	TRBJ2-3	CASSRQGASTDTQYF
TRBV5-8	10	TRBJ2-7	CASSLYEQYF
TRBV10-3	13	TRBJ2-7	CAIGSGREDEQYF
TRBV28	18	TRBJ1-3	CASSSPGQADFSGNTIYF
TRBV3-1/TRBV3-2	15	TRBJ2-7	CASSPAAGGDYEQYF
TRBV28	17	TRBJ2-1	CASSRQGTPGPYNEQFF